These 5 T cell receptor beta chains were all obtained from the same sample, sequenced in a study of CD8+CD57+ T cells in acquired aplastic anemia. The TCR beta profiling, which covered VDJ combination and CDR3 sequence, was carried out using genomic DNA as the template. TCRdb ran MiXCR on the reads and lists one entry per CDR3 protein. The top ten clones hold 30% to 35% of a sample with 95,000 to 120,000 distinct CDR3 sequences, 51% of them seen once. The sample was sorted CD4+, CD8+, or CD8+CD57+ T cells (not recorded which) from PBMCs. Source of these receptors: a human donor in good health, serving as a control.

This clonotype was counted ten times or more. The J gene is TRBJ1-2, the V gene TRBV4-1, with 8 bases aligning to TRBD1. V lost 5 bases to trimming and J lost 8 bases; unmatched junction nucleotides: 13. The CDR3 runs to 15 residues. The germline gives CDR1 MGHRA, CDR2 YSYEKL. The CDR3 nucleotides are TGCGCCAGCAGCTCACACCCGGCCAGGGGGCAAGGCTACACCTTC. It is translated as CASSSHPARGQGYTF.

Regarding this clonotype: A much larger clone differs from this one at a single base, so this may be a read error. The chain employs TRBV11-2 and TRBJ2-7; TRBD1 matches at 9 bases. Germline V gene lookup returns CDR1 SGHAT and CDR2 FQNNGV. The CDR3 contains 17 residues. V shed 4 bases, J shed 7 bases, and the junction held 17 bases outside the gene matches. CDR3 in DNA: TGTGCCAGCAGCTCAGGGAGCCGGGACAGGGTGGGTAATGAGCAGTACTTC. Translating it yields CASSSGSRDRVGNEQYF. Variable domain in full (rest from reference TRBV11-2 and TRBJ2-7): EAGVAQSPRYKIIEKRQSVAFWCNPISGHATLYWYQQILGQGPKLLIQFQNNGVVDDSQLPKDRFSAERLKGVDSTLKIQPAKLEDSAVYLCASSSGSRDRVGNEQYFGPGTRLTVT.

This clonotype was counted many times. The V call is TRBV30, the J call TRBJ1-2; 9 bases agree with TRBD1. V lost 0 bases and J lost 4; bases outside the gene matches: 3. The germline CDR1 and CDR2 sequences are GTSNPN and SVGIG (reference sequence). The CDR3 contains 14 residues. The CDR3 sequence: CAWSVGQGSYGYTF. In DNA form, the CDR3 reads TGTGCCTGGAGTGTAGGACAGGGGAGCTATGGCTACACCTTC.

This sequence joins TRBV20-1 and TRBJ2-1; the match to TRBD2 covers 10 bases. With 3 bases clipped from V and 6 bases from J, the junction kept 8 bases outside the gene matches. Germline V gene sequence: CDR1 DFQATT, CDR2 SNEGSKA (reference sequence). CDR3 size: 15 residues. This CDR3 is CSASSASGGGNEQFF. In DNA, the CDR3 is TGCAGTGCTAGCAGTGCGAGCGGGGGGGGCAATGAGCAGTTCTTC.

In DNA form, the CDR3 reads TGTGCCACCAGTGGTCTCGGGGGACAGGGATTGTCCACAGATACGCAGTATTTT. Its protein product is CATSGLGGQGLSTDTQYF. The J gene is TRBJ2-3, the V gene TRBV24-1; 9 nucleotides match TRBD1. Germline CDR1 reads KGHDR; CDR2 reads SFDVKD. This CDR3 region has 18 residues. Trimming cost V 5 bases and J 2 bases; bases outside gene matches: 13.